This is a list of T cell receptor beta chains from one sample in a study of blood T cell repertoires in COVID-19. TCRdb's table, derived via immunoSEQ multiplex PCR, lists solely in-frame clones and lacks some. The table lists 200,000 or so clones, around 85% of them singletons. The source material was peripheral blood. Every receptor here comes from a man in his sixties with COVID-19, enrolled during active disease. The CDR3 runs from the conserved cysteine through the conserved F or W. Each record gives: D gene, J gene, V gene, clone size, CDR3 protein, CDR3 DNA. D genes are given only for firm matches. The size entry is marked missing in some rows and otherwise reads once, few, many or a size class.

D: NA
J: TRBJ1-3
V: TRBV5-1
size: NA
CDR3: CASSLGGGTSSGNTIYF
DNA: TGCGCCAGCAGCTTGGGCGGTGGGACATCTTCTGGAAACACCATATATTTT

D: NA
J: TRBJ1-6
V: TRBV11-2
size: NA
CDR3: CASSRGVQSPLHF
DNA: TGTGCCAGCAGCCGCGGGGTACAATCACCCCTCCACTTT

D: NA
J: TRBJ1-1
V: TRBV19
size: NA
CDR3: CASMGGRAGRRNTEAFF
DNA: TGTGCCAGTATGGGGGGTCGGGCGGGCAGAAGGAACACTGAAGCTTTCTTT

D: TRBD1
J: TRBJ2-7
V: TRBV7-2
size: NA
CDR3: CASSPRQGPYEQYF
DNA: TGTGCCAGCAGCCCCCGACAGGGCCCCTACGAGCAGTACTTC

D: NA
J: TRBJ2-7
V: TRBV9
size: NA
CDR3: CASSGRGGVGYEQYF
DNA: TGTGCCAGCTCCGGACGAGGAGGGGTGGGCTACGAGCAGTACTTC

D: TRBD1
J: TRBJ1-2
V: TRBV4-2
size: NA
CDR3: CASRAGTEYGYTF
DNA: TGTGCCAGCAGGGCCGGGACAGAGTATGGCTACACCTTC

D: NA
J: TRBJ1-1
V: TRBV27
size: NA
CDR3: CASSLSGTGSTEAFF
DNA: TGTGCCAGCAGTTTGAGCGGAACAGGGAGCACTGAAGCTTTCTTT

D: NA
J: TRBJ1-4
V: TRBV29-1
size: NA
CDR3: CSVVTAGNEKLFF
DNA: TGCAGCGTTGTGACAGCCGGAAATGAAAAACTGTTTTTT

D: TRBD1
J: TRBJ2-2
V: TRBV6-5
size: NA
CDR3: CASTLRTGSGELFF
DNA: TGTGCCAGCACCTTACGGACAGGGTCCGGGGAGCTGTTTTTT

D: NA
J: TRBJ1-2
V: TRBV7-9
size: NA
CDR3: CASSAGQFEGGYTF
DNA: TGTGCCAGCAGCGCCGGACAGTTCGAGGGTGGCTACACCTTC

D: TRBD1
J: TRBJ1-2
V: TRBV25-1
size: NA
CDR3: CASSGTGGSGANYGYTF
DNA: TGTGCCAGCAGTGGGACAGGGGGGTCCGGAGCTAACTATGGCTACACCTTC

D: TRBD2
J: TRBJ2-7
V: TRBV27
size: NA
CDR3: CASSPRAGGPSEQYF
DNA: TGTGCCAGCAGTCCTCGAGCGGGAGGGCCCTCCGAGCAGTACTTC

D: TRBD1
J: TRBJ2-7
V: TRBV18
size: NA
CDR3: CASSPATGYYEQYF
DNA: TGTGCCAGCTCACCGGCGACAGGGTACTACGAGCAGTACTTC

D: TRBD1
J: TRBJ2-7
V: TRBV7-2
size: NA
CDR3: CASRGQLSSYEQYF
DNA: TGTGCCAGCAGGGGACAGTTAAGCTCCTACGAGCAGTACTTC

D: TRBD1
J: TRBJ1-5
V: TRBV18
size: NA
CDR3: CASSPGGQGGQPQHF
DNA: TGTGCCAGCTCACCCGGGGGACAGGGGGGACAGCCCCAGCATTTT

D: NA
J: TRBJ2-2
V: TRBV18
size: NA
CDR3: CASSGDITGELFF
DNA: TGTGCCAGCTCAGGGGACATCACCGGGGAGCTGTTTTTT

D: NA
J: TRBJ1-3
V: TRBV28
size: NA
CDR3: CASSRTSGNTIYF
DNA: TGTGCCAGCAGTAGGACATCGGGAAACACCATATATTTT

D: TRBD1
J: TRBJ1-2
V: TRBV7-2
size: NA
CDR3: CASSSPTTGGFYGYTF
DNA: TGTGCCAGCAGCTCCCCCACGACAGGGGGCTTCTATGGCTACACCTTC

D: NA
J: TRBJ2-5
V: TRBV2
size: NA
CDR3: CAKTEGQQETQYF
DNA: TGTGCCAAGACTGAAGGACAGCAAGAGACCCAGTACTTC

D: NA
J: TRBJ2-1
V: TRBV6-2/TRBV6-3
size: NA
CDR3: CASSYRQQSSYNEQFF
DNA: TGTGCCAGCAGTTATAGGCAACAGAGCTCCTACAATGAGCAGTTCTTC

D: NA
J: TRBJ1-6
V: TRBV5-1
size: many
CDR3: CATPHFRNSPLHF
DNA: TGCGCCACGCCTCACTTTCGTAATTCACCCCTCCACTTT

D: NA
J: TRBJ1-2
V: TRBV7-2
size: NA
CDR3: CASSLRFPGLRGYTF
DNA: TGTGCCAGCAGCTTAAGGTTTCCAGGGTTAAGGGGCTACACCTTC

D: NA
J: TRBJ2-7
V: TRBV6-5
size: NA
CDR3: CASSYSGGGRIEQYF
DNA: TGTGCCAGCAGTTACTCAGGAGGGGGCAGGATCGAGCAGTACTTC

D: NA
J: TRBJ1-1
V: TRBV3-1/TRBV3-2
size: NA
CDR3: CASSQAGTTNTEAFF
DNA: TGTGCCAGCAGCCAAGCGGGGACAACGAACACTGAAGCTTTCTTT

D: TRBD1
J: TRBJ1-5
V: TRBV7-9
size: NA
CDR3: CASRLDRGLQHF
DNA: TGTGCCAGCAGATTAGACAGGGGGCTCCAGCATTTT

D: TRBD1
J: TRBJ1-1
V: TRBV10-3
size: NA
CDR3: CAISERDRNTEAFF
DNA: TGTGCCATCAGTGAGCGGGACAGGAACACTGAAGCTTTCTTT

D: TRBD1
J: TRBJ1-1
V: TRBV2
size: NA
CDR3: CAIKERQGNEAFF
DNA: TGTGCCATCAAAGAGAGACAGGGGAATGAAGCTTTCTTT

D: NA
J: TRBJ2-3
V: TRBV11-2
size: NA
CDR3: CASSLVGHPTDTQYF
DNA: TGTGCCAGCAGCTTAGTGGGACACCCCACAGATACGCAGTATTTT